These 11 T cell receptor beta chains were sequenced from one sample in a study of cytomegalovirus exposure and HLA in healthy donors. TCRdb's copy holds only in-frame clones and misses some; the assay was immunoSEQ multiplex PCR. In the table there are about 220,000 clones, just over 90% of which are singletons. Input material: PBMCs. Receptors originate from a woman under 30 in good health and CMV-seronegative.

The chain has TRBV25-1 and TRBJ2-5; 10 nucleotides match TRBD2. The trim removed 7 bases at V and 5 bases at J, leaving 1 base unmatched. This CDR3 comprises 12 residues. Germline V gene sequence: CDR1 MGHDK, CDR2 SYGVNS. Here the CDR3 DNA reads TGTGCCAGCAATAGCGGGAGGGAGACCCAGTACTTC. It specifies CASNSGRETQYF. Looking up the rest from reference TRBV25-1 and TRBJ2-5 gives the full variable domain: EADIYQTPRYLVIGTGKKITLECSQTMGHDKMYWYQQDPGMELHLIHYSYGVNSTEKGDLSSESTVSRIRTEHFPLTLESARPSHTSQYLCASNSGRETQYFGPGTRLLVL.

The chain joins TRBV29-1 to TRBJ2-7; 12 bases align to TRBD2. The J segment lost 4 bases and the V segment lost 2 bases, leaving 3 bases of the junction unmatched. The germline CDR1 and CDR2 sequences are SQVTM and ANQGSEA. This CDR3 has 14 residues. In nucleotides, the CDR3 is TGCAGCGTTGAAAAAGGACTAGCGGGGTACGAGCAGTACTTC. It translates to CSVEKGLAGYEQYF.

The CDR3 DNA reads as TGTGCCAGCAGCCCAACACAGGGGGCTAGGGAAAAACTGTTTTTT. Amino acid sequence: CASSPTQGAREKLFF. The chain recombines TRBV9 with TRBJ1-4; 9 bases agree with TRBD1. Per the germline V gene, CDR1 is SGDLS and CDR2 is YYNGEE. Losses at the gene ends were 4 bases for V and 8 bases for J; bases not matched to a gene: 9. This CDR3 is 15 amino acids long.

The chain recombines TRBV27 with TRBJ2-7; 10 bases are shared with TRBD2. The CDR3 totals 16 residues. CDR1 and CDR2 (germline): MNHEY, SMNVEV (reference sequence). The J segment lost 7 bases and the V segment lost 3 bases, leaving 12 bases of the junction unmatched. The CDR3 region has the DNA TGTGCCAGCAGTTTCCTCACTAGCGGGGACCCCTGGGAGCAGTACTTC. This codes for CASSFLTSGDPWEQYF.

V and J are TRBV5-4 and TRBJ2-2; a possible D gene is TRBD2 (5 bases). CDR3 length: 16 residues. Deletions cut 0 bases from V and 5 bases from J, with 14 bases between. Germline assignment: CDR1 SGHNT and CDR2 YYREEE (reference sequence). In nucleotides, the CDR3 is TGTGCCAGCAGCTTGGGAGGGAGAGTGTATACCGGGGAGCTGTTTTTT. It is translated as CASSLGGRVYTGELFF. Full variable domain (remainder filled in from reference TRBV5-4 and TRBJ2-2): ETGVTQSPTHLIKTRGQQVTLRCSSQSGHNTVSWYQQALGQGPQFIFQYYREEENGRGNFPPRFSGLQFPNYSSELNVNALELDDSALYLCASSLGGRVYTGELFFGEGSRLTVL.

The J gene is TRBJ2-3, the V gene TRBV6-1; 11 bases align to TRBD2. The CDR3 loop spans 16 amino acids. J was trimmed by 5 bases and V by 4 bases; bases with no gene match: 8. Germline CDR1 reads MNHNS; CDR2 reads SASEGT. CDR3 sequence (DNA): TGTGCCAGCAGTGTGGTAGCGGGAGGGCCTGAAGATACGCAGTATTTT. It specifies CASSVVAGGPEDTQYF.

This clone was seen a single time. The chain combines TRBV18 with TRBJ2-7; D is ambiguous. Germline V gene data show CDR1 as KGHSH and CDR2 as LQKENI. V lost 2 bases to trimming and J lost 4 bases, with 18 bases between them. The CDR3 length is 16 residues. The CDR3 DNA is TGTGCCAGCTCACCAATACCGACGAGCGCCCTTTACGAGCAGTACTTC. Its protein is CASSPIPTSALYEQYF.

The chain recombines TRBV5-1 with TRBJ1-1; possibly TRBD1 for D (5 bases). V was pared by 4 bases and J by 5 bases, with 15 bases between. CDR3 length: 14 amino acids. In germline, CDR1 is SGHRS, CDR2 YFSETQ. The CDR3 DNA reads as TGCGCCAGCAGCCCGGCAGGGTATTGGACTGAAGCTTTCTTT. It is translated as CASSPAGYWTEAFF.

V is TRBV6-5 and J is TRBJ1-3; 8 positions agree with TRBD1. Germline loops: CDR1 MNHEY, CDR2 SVGAGI. J was trimmed by 2 bases and V by 6 bases; bases with no gene match: 6. The CDR3 is made up of 15 amino acids. The CDR3 DNA sequence: TGTGCCAGCAGGCTGTCGACAGGGGCTGGAAACACCATATATTTT. This codes for CASRLSTGAGNTIYF.

The rearrangement uses TRBV29-1 and TRBJ2-3; 8 bases are a match to TRBD1. The germline gives CDR1 SQVTM, CDR2 ANQGSEA. The ends lost 6 bases at V and 3 bases at J; junction bases unmatched: 8. CDR3 length: 14 residues. DNA for the CDR3: TGCAGCGTGCAGGACAGGGCTGTGACAGATACGCAGTATTTT. This translates into CSVQDRAVTDTQYF.

This rearrangement joins TRBV7-9 to TRBJ2-5; D is ambiguous. Germline loops: CDR1 SEHNR, CDR2 FQNEAQ (reference sequence). This CDR3 is built from 13 residues. Trimming removed 1 base from V and 3 bases from J, with 6 bases in between. CDR3 sequence: CASSLELKETQYF. The CDR3 coding sequence is TGTGCCAGCAGCTTAGAACTTAAAGAGACCCAGTACTTC. The full variable domain, rest sourced from reference TRBV7-9 and TRBJ2-5, is DTGVSQNPRHKITKRGQNVTFRCDPISEHNRLYWYRQTLGQGPEFLTYFQNEAQLEKSRLLSDRFSAERPKGSFSTLEIQRTEQGDSAMYLCASSLELKETQYFGPGTRLLVL.